This T cell receptor (beta chain) was retrieved from a study of blood T cell repertoires in COVID-19. The germline V and J ends were trimmed by 3 bases and 1 base, with 9 bases remaining between them. The CDR3 extends over 13 amino acids. CDR1 and CDR2 (germline): SQVTM, ANQGSEA. Generated by immunoSEQ multiplex PCR, the TCRdb table keeps only in-frame clones and is missing some. This sample has about 80,000 clones, with about 72% found just once. This clonotype was obtained from a man in his 70s with active or convalescent COVID-19. The V and J genes are TRBV29-1 and TRBJ2-5, with D perhaps matching TRBD2 (6 bases). Sequenced: peripheral blood. CDR3 DNA sequence: TGCAGCGTTGACCGGGGGACCCAAGAGACCCAGTACTTC. Encoded protein: CSVDRGTQETQYF.